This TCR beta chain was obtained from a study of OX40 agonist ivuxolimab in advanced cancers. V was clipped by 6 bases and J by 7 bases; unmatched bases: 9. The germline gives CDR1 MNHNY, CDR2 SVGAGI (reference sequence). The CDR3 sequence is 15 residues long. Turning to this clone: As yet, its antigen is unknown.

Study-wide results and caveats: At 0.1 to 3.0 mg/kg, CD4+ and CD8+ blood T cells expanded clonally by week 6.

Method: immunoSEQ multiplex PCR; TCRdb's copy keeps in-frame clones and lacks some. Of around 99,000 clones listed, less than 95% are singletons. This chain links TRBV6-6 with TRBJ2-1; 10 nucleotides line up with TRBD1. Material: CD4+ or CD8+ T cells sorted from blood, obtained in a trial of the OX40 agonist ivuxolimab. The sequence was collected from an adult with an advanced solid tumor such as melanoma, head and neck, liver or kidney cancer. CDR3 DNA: TGTGCCAGCAGCTCCTTGGGACAGGGGAGAAATGAGCAGTTCTTC. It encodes CASSSLGQGRNEQFF.